This T cell receptor (beta chain) was sequenced in a study of early stage breast cancer tumors. Here immunoSEQ multiplex PCR was the method, and the copy in TCRdb shows in-frame clones only, minus some. Of approximately 52,000 clones listed, around 83% are singletons. The CDR3 loop spans 14 amino acids. The V end was cut by 3 bases, the J end by 4 bases, with 13 bases between. Per germline, CDR1 SGDLS and CDR2 YYNGEE. The source of this sequence is a person in their fifties with breast cancer. The sample consisted of blood. The chain uses TRBV9 and TRBJ1-1; no reliable D call. Here the CDR3 DNA reads TGTGCCAGCAGCGCGTCGGTTGATAGCACTGAAGCTTTCTTT. Its translation: CASSASVDSTEAFF.